Listed here are 2 T cell receptor beta chains from one sample, sequenced in a study of blood T cell repertoires in COVID-19. Some clones are missing from TCRdb's copy, which holds only in-frame ones; the method was immunoSEQ multiplex PCR. The sample lists 70,000 or so clones; around 80% were seen once. The sample comprised peripheral blood. The receptors shown here come from a woman of 80 years or more with acute or convalescent COVID-19.

This chain connects TRBV6-6 to TRBJ1-5; D uncertain. This CDR3 comprises 13 residues. V lost 0 bases and J lost 5, with 5 bases in between. CDR1 and CDR2 (germline): MNHNY, SVGAGI (reference sequence). In DNA form, the CDR3 reads TGTGCCAGCAGTTACTCGGGAGATCAGCCCCAGCATTTT. Encoded protein: CASSYSGDQPQHF.

This rearrangement joins TRBV10-3 to TRBJ2-5, with 7 bases identical to TRBD1. The length of the CDR3 is 14 residues. Trimming took 11 bases from V and 2 from J; bases not matched to a gene: 11. Germline CDR1 and CDR2: ENHRY and SYGVKD. The CDR3 DNA follows: TGTGCCGCCAGCCCCGAGACAGGGCAAGAGACCCAGTACTTC. This codes for CAASPETGQETQYF.